This TCR beta chain is from a study of shared clonotypes between healthy human individuals. Method: immunoSEQ multiplex PCR; TCRdb's copy keeps in-frame clones and lacks some. There are about 640,000 clones in the sample; around 72% occur only once, and about 1.7% lies in the top ten. Trimming left V 3 bases short and J 0 bases short, with 12 bases between. The germline CDR1 and CDR2 sequences are LGHNA and YNFKEQ. The CDR3 runs to 15 residues. This clone was counted between two and nine times. The V and J genes are TRBV4-2 and TRBJ2-7; D perhaps matches TRBD1 (6 bases). The receptor comes from a woman in her 30s in good health. Sequenced material: memory CD4+ T cells sorted from blood. Subset indicated: CD45RA-negative fraction. CDR3 in DNA: TGTGCCAGCAGCCAGCTAGACAGGAACTCCTACGAGCAGTACTTC. Its translation: CASSQLDRNSYEQYF.